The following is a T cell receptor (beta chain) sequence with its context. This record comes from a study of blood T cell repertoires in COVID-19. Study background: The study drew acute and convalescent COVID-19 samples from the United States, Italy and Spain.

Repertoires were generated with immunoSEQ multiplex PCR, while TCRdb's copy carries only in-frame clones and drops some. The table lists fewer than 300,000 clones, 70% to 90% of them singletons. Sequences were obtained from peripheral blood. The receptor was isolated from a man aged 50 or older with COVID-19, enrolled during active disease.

The CDR3 here is CASRRQDSYNEQFF. DNA for the CDR3: TGTGCCAGCAGGCGACAGGATAGCTACAATGAGCAGTTCTTC. The rearrangement uses TRBV28 and TRBJ2-1, with a tentative D call TRBD1 (6 bases). Trimming removed 6 bases from V and 3 bases from J, with 12 bases in between. Germline CDR1 and CDR2: MDHEN and SYDVKM. There are 14 residues in the CDR3.